The entry below gives a single T cell receptor (beta chain) sequence along with its context. Its antigen is still unknown. The data belong to a study of T cells after yellow fever vaccination. Study-level information: When fractions had low cell numbers, they were prepared with SMART-Seq v4 Ultra Low Input. Study results and limitations: Shared CD4/CD8 clonotypes were a small share, likely from convergent recombination. Secondary responses were weaker yet peaked faster, day 5 versus 15.

Generation of TCR cDNA used 5'RACE template switching (which added a universal primer site and UMIs). TCRdb re-analysed the 5' RACE reads in MiXCR, keeping a single row per CDR3 protein. The repertoire holds 400,000 or so distinct CDR3 sequences, with over 15% as singletons. The junction had 16 bases not matched to a gene; V was cut back by 4 bases and J by 4 bases. The germline CDR1 and CDR2 sequences are SGHAT and FQNNGV. CDR3 length equals 19 residues. This clonotype originated in a man aged 18 to 29 who received the YFV17D yellow fever vaccine. The specimen comprised PBMCs, sampled before the yellow fever booster vaccination. The rearrangement joins TRBV11-2 to TRBJ2-2; 9 nucleotides match TRBD1. CDR3 residues: CASSSLGGPGQGTTGELFF. The CDR3 DNA reads as TGTGCCAGCAGCTCCCTTGGGGGACCGGGACAGGGAACCACCGGGGAGCTGTTTTTT.